The 32 T cell receptor beta chains below come from one sample, sequenced in a study of siplizumab effects on memory and regulatory T cells. Using immunoSEQ multiplex PCR, the repertoire was profiled, and TCRdb retains in-frame clones only, with some absent. The repertoire holds over 95,000 clones, with roughly 95% as singletons. Sequencing used non-Treg CD4+ T cells sorted from blood. The receptors originated from a human donor in good health.

V and J are TRBV19 and TRBJ2-2; 8 bases map to TRBD1. This CDR3 has 15 amino acids. Trimming at V came to 3 bases and at J to 3 bases, leaving 3 bases not matched to a gene. CDR1 is LNHDA, CDR2 SQIVND, per germline (reference sequence). This chain's CDR3 is CASSILDRDTGELFF. CDR3 nucleotides: TGTGCCAGTAGTATTCTGGACAGGGACACCGGGGAGCTGTTTTTT.

The chain is built from TRBV5-1 and TRBJ2-1; perhaps TRBD2 as D (5 bases). The CDR3 is 12 amino acids. Between the trimmed V and J ends, which lost 4 bases and 6 bases, there was a span of 8 bases. In germline, CDR1 is SGHRS, CDR2 YFSETQ. In DNA form, the CDR3 reads TGCGCCAGCAGCCGGGAAGGCAATGAGCAGTTCTTC. Translated, it gives CASSREGNEQFF. The whole variable domain, filled in from reference TRBV5-1 and TRBJ2-1, reads KAGVTQTPRYLIKTRGQQVTLSCSPISGHRSVSWYQQTPGQGLQFLFEYFSETQRNKGNFPGRFSGRQFSNSRSEMNVSTLELGDSALYLCASSREGNEQFFGPGTRLTVL.

This clone was detected once. This chain links TRBV7-2 with TRBJ2-2; a possible D gene is TRBD1 (6 bases). Germline assignment: CDR1 SGHTA and CDR2 FQGNSA. The V gene lost 0 bases and the J gene lost 2 bases, with 13 bases spanning the gap. CDR3 length: 17 amino acids. The CDR3 region has the DNA TGTGCCAGCAGCTTAGCGCCAAGGACAGTTAACACCGGGGAGCTGTTTTTT. This codes for CASSLAPRTVNTGELFF.

This clone was recorded a few times. The chain has TRBV11-2 and TRBJ2-7; D unclear. The ends were cut back, 1 base at V and 4 bases at J, with 5 bases in the middle. This CDR3 is 12 amino acids long. Germline assignment: CDR1 SGHAT and CDR2 FQNNGV. The CDR3 sequence is CASSLVEYEQYF. CDR3 DNA sequence: TGTGCCAGCAGCTTAGTGGAGTACGAGCAGTACTTC.

The CDR3 DNA is TGCGCCAGCAAGGAAGGGGTCGATACGCAGTATTTT. It codes for CASKEGVDTQYF. J is TRBJ2-3 and V is TRBV10-1; possible D gene TRBD1, 5 bases. The CDR3 covers 12 residues. CDR1 is WNHNN and CDR2 is SYGVQD in the germline V gene (reference sequence). The germline V and J ends were trimmed by 7 bases and 6 bases, with 11 bases remaining between them.

The J gene is TRBJ1-3, the V gene TRBV6-1; D not certain. Germline-derived CDR1 and CDR2 are MNHNS and SASEGT. The CDR3 spans 14 residues. V lost 3 bases and J lost 3, with 9 bases in between. This CDR3 reads CASSDVRGGNTIYF. Here the CDR3 DNA reads TGTGCCAGCAGTGACGTCCGGGGTGGAAACACCATATATTTT.

CDR3 DNA sequence: TGTGCCAGCAGCTTCTTGAGTGAGTCCTCCCAGCATTTT. This translates into CASSFLSESSQHF. This chain connects TRBV7-2 to TRBJ1-5; unclear D gene. Germline V CDR1 and CDR2: SGHTA, FQGNSA. The CDR3 length is 13 residues. The germline V and J ends were trimmed by 3 bases and 11 bases, with 14 bases remaining between them. Using reference TRBV7-2 and TRBJ1-5 for the parts outside the CDR3, the full variable domain is GAGVSQSPSNKVTEKGKDVELRCDPISGHTALYWYRQSLGQGLEFLIYFQGNSAPDKSGLPSDRFSAERTGGSVSTLTIQRTQQEDSAVYLCASSFLSESSQHFGDGTRLSIL.

This clone came up once. The rearrangement joins TRBV30 to TRBJ2-2, with 10 bases matching TRBD1. The germline CDR1 and CDR2 sequences are GTSNPN and SVGIG (reference sequence). The CDR3 is made up of 17 amino acids. The ends lost 0 bases at V and 4 bases at J; junction bases unmatched: 8. Here the CDR3 DNA reads TGTGCCTGGAGTGTGACCAAGACAGGGGGCAGCACCGGGGAGCTGTTTTTT. Amino acid sequence: CAWSVTKTGGSTGELFF.

The chain couples TRBV4-1 to TRBJ2-3; the match to TRBD2 covers 10 bases. V trimming: 5 bases; J trimming: 1 base; junction bases outside the gene matches: 9. Germline assignment: CDR1 MGHRA and CDR2 YSYEKL. CDR3 size: 17 residues. The CDR3 spells CASSGLAGAQGTDTQYF. As DNA, the CDR3 is TGCGCCAGCAGCGGTCTAGCGGGAGCCCAGGGCACAGATACGCAGTATTTT.

This chain uses TRBV2 with TRBJ2-1; tentative D call: TRBD2 (6 bases). The CDR3 is 12 amino acids. V was shortened by 6 bases and J by 9 bases, with 12 bases between the two germline ends. CDR1 is SNHLY and CDR2 is FYNNEI in the germline V gene. This CDR3 is CASRELAGEQFF. DNA of the CDR3: TGTGCCAGCAGAGAACTAGCCGGTGAGCAGTTCTTC.

This chain joins TRBV7-2 and TRBJ2-7; 9 bases align to TRBD2. The junction had 3 bases not matched to a gene; V was cut back by 1 base and J by 2 bases. Per the germline V gene, CDR1 is SGHTA and CDR2 is FQGNSA. This CDR3 contains 15 residues. CDR3 nucleotides: TGTGCCAGCAGCTTAGGTGCGGGGGGGCCCTACGAGCAGTACTTC. Translated, it gives CASSLGAGGPYEQYF.

On this clone: One end of the junction is discordant with germline, which a read error may explain. Different DNA sequences within this sample yield the same CDR3. V and J are TRBV7-3 and TRBJ1-5; D ambiguous. The length of the CDR3 is 16 residues. Looked up from germline, CDR1 is SGHTA and CDR2 is FQGTGA. CDR3 sequence (DNA): TGTGCCAGCAGCTTAACTCCCATCAGTAGCAATCAGCCCCAGCATTTC. It specifies CASSLTPISSNQPQHF.

The rearrangement uses TRBV18 and TRBJ2-7, with D tentatively TRBD2 (6 bases). Trimming removed 5 bases at V and 0 bases at J, with 11 bases between. This CDR3 is 14 amino acids long. CDR1 is KGHSH and CDR2 is LQKENI in the germline V gene. The CDR3 region has the DNA TGTGCCAGCTCAGCGGGACGCCGCTCCTACGAGCAGTACTTC. This sequence encodes CASSAGRRSYEQYF.

The CDR3 is CASSVETGKGTYNEQFF. The CDR3 DNA reads as TGTGCCAGCAGCGTAGAGACAGGAAAGGGGACCTACAATGAGCAGTTCTTC. The chain couples TRBV9 to TRBJ2-1; tentative D call: TRBD1 (6 bases). Germline V gene sequence: CDR1 SGDLS, CDR2 YYNGEE. CDR3 length: 17 amino acids. V lost 0 bases and J lost 2, with 15 bases in between.

The J gene is TRBJ1-6, the V gene TRBV7-9; D is ambiguous. This CDR3 spans 17 amino acids. Germline lookup yields CDR1 SEHNR and CDR2 FQNEAQ (reference sequence). V lost 0 bases and J 0 bases, leaving 9 bases between the germline ends. Written as DNA, the CDR3 is TGTGCCAGCAGCTTAGCGCTGACTACCTCCTATAATTCACCCCTCCACTTT. Its protein product is CASSLALTTSYNSPLHF.

In its sample, this clone was seen once. The V gene is TRBV6-5, the J gene TRBJ1-1; D is unclear. The length of the CDR3 is 15 residues. Germline CDR1 is MNHEY and CDR2 is SVGAGI. V was trimmed by 5 bases and J by 2 bases, leaving 15 bases between them. For the CDR3, the DNA is TGTGCCAGCAGTAGCCTTCGACACATAAACACTGAAGCTTTCTTT. This gives the protein CASSSLRHINTEAFF.

J is TRBJ2-7 and V is TRBV12-5; weak D call: TRBD2 (6 bases). This CDR3 has 13 residues. Germline loops: CDR1 LGHNT, CDR2 FRNRAP. V was pared by 3 bases and J by 3 bases, with 9 bases between. CDR3 sequence: CASGFGGNYEQYF. CDR3 bases: TGTGCTAGTGGTTTCGGAGGGAACTACGAGCAGTACTTC.

DNA for the CDR3: TGTGCCATCAGTGAGTCGGCTGGGGCCAACGTCCTGACTTTC. It encodes CAISESAGANVLTF. The chain recombines TRBV10-3 with TRBJ2-6; D gene ambiguous. Trimming removed 0 bases at V and 2 bases at J, with 2 bases between. This CDR3 spans 14 amino acids. The germline V gene encodes CDR1 ENHRY and CDR2 SYGVKD.

The chain uses TRBV4-3 and TRBJ1-3; D gene uncertain. The V end was cut by 5 bases, the J end by 2 bases, with 13 bases between. The CDR3 extends over 15 amino acids. Germline CDR1 is LGHNA and CDR2 is YSLEER. In nucleotides, the CDR3 is TGCGCCAGCAGCGATATTGGGCAGGCTGGAAACACCATATATTTT. Protein sequence: CASSDIGQAGNTIYF.

The chain uses TRBV7-6 and TRBJ2-2; 9 nucleotides match TRBD1. V shed 1 base and J 4 bases; nucleotides not matched to a gene: 4. Germline CDR1 reads SGHVS; CDR2 reads FNYEAQ. The CDR3 is 16 residues long. CDR3 loop: CASSLGTGVGTGELFF. Written as DNA, the CDR3 is TGTGCCAGCAGCTTAGGGACAGGGGTCGGCACCGGGGAGCTGTTTTTT.

The chain uses TRBV5-1 and TRBJ2-7; possible D gene TRBD1, 6 bases. The CDR3 covers 15 residues. V was trimmed by 1 base and J by 4 bases, leaving 15 bases between them. In germline, CDR1 is SGHRS, CDR2 YFSETQ. Here the CDR3 reads CASSLWTEKIYEQYF. CDR3 in DNA: TGCGCCAGCAGCTTGTGGACAGAAAAGATTTACGAGCAGTACTTC. The full variable domain, rest sourced from reference TRBV5-1 and TRBJ2-7, is KAGVTQTPRYLIKTRGQQVTLSCSPISGHRSVSWYQQTPGQGLQFLFEYFSETQRNKGNFPGRFSGRQFSNSRSEMNVSTLELGDSALYLCASSLWTEKIYEQYFGPGTRLTVT.

The V gene is TRBV6-1, the J gene TRBJ2-5; D possibly corresponds to TRBD2 (7 bases). The V end lost 7 bases, the J end lost 4 bases, and 16 bases lay between the germline ends. Looked up from germline, CDR1 is MNHNS and CDR2 is SASEGT. The CDR3 spans 14 residues. The CDR3 sequence: CASNLEGGGETQYF. CDR3 DNA: TGTGCCAGCAACCTAGAAGGGGGGGGAGAGACCCAGTACTTC.

This chain uses TRBV27 with TRBJ1-6; 9 bases line up with TRBD1. There are 15 residues in the CDR3. V shed 4 bases, J shed 7 bases, and the junction held 5 bases outside the gene matches. Per the germline V gene, CDR1 is MNHEY and CDR2 is SMNVEV (reference sequence). This CDR3 is CASSSYRGRNSPLHF. CDR3 DNA: TGTGCCAGCAGTTCCTACAGGGGGCGCAATTCACCCCTCCACTTT.

V usage is TRBV28 and J usage is TRBJ1-2; TRBD1 is a possible D gene (6 bases). V lost 2 bases, J lost 8 bases, and 12 bases lay in between. The CDR3 covers 13 residues. Germline loops: CDR1 MDHEN, CDR2 SYDVKM. CDR3 region: CASSLRDIRGYTF. The CDR3 region has the DNA TGTGCCAGCAGTTTACGGGACATTCGCGGCTACACCTTC.

This clone was found once. At the DNA level, this CDR3 is encoded by other sequences in the same sample as well. The genes are TRBV5-1 and TRBJ2-5, with D perhaps TRBD1 (5 bases). Trimming left V 1 base short and J 5 bases short, with 9 bases between. This CDR3 has 13 residues. Germline lookup yields CDR1 SGHRS and CDR2 YFSETQ. CDR3 amino acids: CASSLSGSETQYF. The DNA of the CDR3 is TGCGCCAGCAGCTTGTCAGGGTCGGAGACCCAGTACTTC.

The J gene is TRBJ1-1, the V gene TRBV7-3, with D perhaps TRBD1 (5 bases). V was trimmed by 5 bases and J by 1 base, leaving 8 bases between them. This CDR3 comprises 13 residues. CDR1 SGHTA and CDR2 FQGTGA come from the germline V gene. The CDR3 sequence is CASSRQPNTEAFF. CDR3 nucleotide sequence: TGTGCCAGCAGCCGACAGCCGAACACTGAAGCTTTCTTT.

V is TRBV7-2 and J is TRBJ2-3; D perhaps matches TRBD1 (5 bases). V lost 1 base and J 7 bases, leaving 12 bases between the germline ends. This CDR3 is 14 amino acids long. CDR1 and CDR2 (germline): SGHTA, FQGNSA. The CDR3 reads CASSLEFQGYTQYF. The CDR3 nucleotides are TGTGCCAGCAGCTTAGAGTTCCAGGGATATACGCAGTATTTT.

The chain carries TRBV6-6 and TRBJ1-4, with 7 bases that match TRBD1. The germline gives CDR1 MNHNY, CDR2 SVGAGI (reference sequence). After removal of 5 bases from V and 8 bases from J, the junction contained 11 bases not matched to a gene. The CDR3 covers 15 residues. CDR3 region: CASSILQGQEEKLFF. Written as DNA, the CDR3 is TGTGCCAGCAGTATACTACAGGGGCAGGAGGAAAAACTGTTTTTT.

This chain joins TRBV19 and TRBJ1-1, with 9 bases identical to TRBD1. Germline lookup yields CDR1 LNHDA and CDR2 SQIVND (reference sequence). CDR3 length: 13 amino acids. V lost 5 bases, J lost 4 bases, and 2 bases stayed unmatched. For the CDR3, the DNA is TGTGCCAGTAGTCGGACAGGGGTCACTGAAGCTTTCTTT. Translated: CASSRTGVTEAFF.

This clone was recorded only once. The chain is built from TRBV28 and TRBJ2-7; TRBD1 matches at 10 bases. The ends lost 7 bases at V and 1 base at J; junction bases unmatched: 7. The CDR3 has 15 amino acids. In germline, CDR1 is MDHEN, CDR2 SYDVKM. Written as DNA, the CDR3 is TGTGCCAGCACCCTCGGACAGGGGGAGTCCTACGAGCAGTACTTC. It codes for CASTLGQGESYEQYF. The full variable domain, its missing parts supplied by reference TRBV28 and TRBJ2-7, is DVKVTQSSRYLVKRTGEKVFLECVQDMDHENMFWYRQDPGLGLRLIYFSYDVKMKEKGDIPEGYSVSREKKERFSLILESASTNQTSMYLCASTLGQGESYEQYFGPGTRLTVT.

The chain recombines TRBV5-5 with TRBJ1-3, with D hard to call. This CDR3 is 13 amino acids long. Germline V gene lookup returns CDR1 SGHKS and CDR2 YYEKEE (reference sequence). V was shortened by 4 bases and J by 4 bases, with 9 bases between the two germline ends. The CDR3 region is CASSREVGNTIYF. In DNA, the CDR3 is TGTGCCAGCAGCCGGGAGGTAGGAAACACCATATATTTT.

In this sample, this clone turned up once. The chain links TRBV9 to TRBJ2-7; D call uncertain. The germline V and J ends were trimmed by 0 bases and 2 bases, with 9 bases remaining between them. Germline V lookup: CDR1 SGDLS, CDR2 YYNGEE. The CDR3 runs 14 residues. CDR3 loop: CASSVVDGTYEQYF. DNA of the CDR3: TGTGCCAGCAGCGTAGTCGACGGAACCTACGAGCAGTACTTC.